This T cell receptor beta chain was documented in a study of Tregs in tolerant kidney transplant recipients. Method: immunoSEQ multiplex PCR; TCRdb's copy keeps in-frame clones and lacks some. The sample lists about 64,000 clones, 95% to 98% occurring once. A word on this clone: Its antigen remains unidentified.

Notes on the study in general: Tregs expanded with activated donor B cells seemed most donor-specific.

The junction had 10 bases not matched to a gene; V was cut back by 8 bases and J by 1 base. Germline V gene sequence: CDR1 LGHNA, CDR2 YNFKEQ. The CDR3 spans 15 residues. This chain links TRBV4-2 with TRBJ1-1; the match to TRBD1 covers 7 bases. The sequence derives from a human donor who received a combined kidney and bone marrow transplant. The material sequenced was Tregs from blood, taken before the transplant. The CDR3 DNA reads as TGTGCCAGCCGAGCCGGCAGGGGGTGGAACACTGAAGCTTTCTTT. It specifies CASRAGRGWNTEAFF.